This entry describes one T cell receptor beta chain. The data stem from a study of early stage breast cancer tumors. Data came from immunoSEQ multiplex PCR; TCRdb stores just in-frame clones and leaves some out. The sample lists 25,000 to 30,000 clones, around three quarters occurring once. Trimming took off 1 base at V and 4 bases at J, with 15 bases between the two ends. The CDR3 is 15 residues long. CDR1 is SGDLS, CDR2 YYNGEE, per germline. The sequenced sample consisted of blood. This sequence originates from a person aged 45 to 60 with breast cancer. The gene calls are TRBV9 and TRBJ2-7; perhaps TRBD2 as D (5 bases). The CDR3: CASSVRGSDPYEQYF. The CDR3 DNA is TGTGCCAGCAGCGTAAGAGGTAGCGACCCGTACGAGCAGTACTTC.